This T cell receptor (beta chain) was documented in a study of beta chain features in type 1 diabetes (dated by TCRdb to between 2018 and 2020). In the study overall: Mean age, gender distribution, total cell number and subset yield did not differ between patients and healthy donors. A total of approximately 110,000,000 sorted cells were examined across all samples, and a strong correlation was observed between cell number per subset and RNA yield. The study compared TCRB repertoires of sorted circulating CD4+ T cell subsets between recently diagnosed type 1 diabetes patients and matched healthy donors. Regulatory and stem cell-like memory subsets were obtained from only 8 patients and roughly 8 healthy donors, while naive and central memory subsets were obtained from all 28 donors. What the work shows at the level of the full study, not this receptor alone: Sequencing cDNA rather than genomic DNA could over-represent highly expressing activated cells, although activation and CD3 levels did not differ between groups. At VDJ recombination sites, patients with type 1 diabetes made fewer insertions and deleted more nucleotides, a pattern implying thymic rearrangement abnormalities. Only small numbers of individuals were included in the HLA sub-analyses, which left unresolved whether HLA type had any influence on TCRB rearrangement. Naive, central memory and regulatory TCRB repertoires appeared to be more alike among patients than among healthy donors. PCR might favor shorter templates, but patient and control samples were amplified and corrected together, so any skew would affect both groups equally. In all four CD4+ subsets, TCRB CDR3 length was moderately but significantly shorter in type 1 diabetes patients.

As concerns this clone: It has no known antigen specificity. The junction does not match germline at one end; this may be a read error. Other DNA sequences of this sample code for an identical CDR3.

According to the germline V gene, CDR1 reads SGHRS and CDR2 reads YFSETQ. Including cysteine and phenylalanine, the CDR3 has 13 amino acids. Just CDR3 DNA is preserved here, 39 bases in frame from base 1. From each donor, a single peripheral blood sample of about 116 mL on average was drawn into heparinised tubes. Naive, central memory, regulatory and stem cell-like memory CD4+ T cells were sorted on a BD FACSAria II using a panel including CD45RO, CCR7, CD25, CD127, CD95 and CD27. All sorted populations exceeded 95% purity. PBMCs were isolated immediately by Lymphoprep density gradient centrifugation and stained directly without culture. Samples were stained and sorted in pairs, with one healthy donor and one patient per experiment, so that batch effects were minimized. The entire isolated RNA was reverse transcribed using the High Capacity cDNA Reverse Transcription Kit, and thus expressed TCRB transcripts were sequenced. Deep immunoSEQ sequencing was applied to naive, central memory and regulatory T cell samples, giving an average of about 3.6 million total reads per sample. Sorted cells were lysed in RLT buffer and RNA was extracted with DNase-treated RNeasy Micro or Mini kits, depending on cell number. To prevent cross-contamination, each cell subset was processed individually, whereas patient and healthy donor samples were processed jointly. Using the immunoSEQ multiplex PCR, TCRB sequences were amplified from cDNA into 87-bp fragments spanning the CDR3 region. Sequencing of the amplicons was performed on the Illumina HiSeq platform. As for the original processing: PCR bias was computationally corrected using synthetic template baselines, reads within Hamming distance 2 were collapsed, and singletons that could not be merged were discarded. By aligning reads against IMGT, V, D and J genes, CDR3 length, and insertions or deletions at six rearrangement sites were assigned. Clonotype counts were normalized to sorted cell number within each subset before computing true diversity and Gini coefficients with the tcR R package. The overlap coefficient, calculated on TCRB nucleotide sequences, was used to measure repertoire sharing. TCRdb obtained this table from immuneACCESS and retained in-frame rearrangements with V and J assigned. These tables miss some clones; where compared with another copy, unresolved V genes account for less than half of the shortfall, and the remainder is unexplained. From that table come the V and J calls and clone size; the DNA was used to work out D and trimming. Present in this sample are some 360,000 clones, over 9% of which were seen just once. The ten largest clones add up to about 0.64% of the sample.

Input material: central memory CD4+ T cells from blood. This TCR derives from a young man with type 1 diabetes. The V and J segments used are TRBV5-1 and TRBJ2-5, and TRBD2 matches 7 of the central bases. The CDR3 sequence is CASSLGGKETQYF. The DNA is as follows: TGTGCCAGCAGCTTGGGAGGGAAGGAGACCCAGTACTTC.